A single sample gave rise to the 14 T cell receptor beta chains below, sequenced in a study of cytomegalovirus exposure and HLA in healthy donors. PCR used 60 Vbeta primers and 13 Jbeta primers. The protocol was immunoSEQ multiplex PCR, while the TCRdb copy is restricted to in-frame clones and leaves out a portion. The sample has under 200,000 clones; roughly 72% are singletons. Sequencing used PBMCs. Every receptor here comes from a woman in her twenties or thirties in good health and CMV-seropositive.

The gene calls are TRBV5-8 and TRBJ2-3, with 8 positions matching TRBD2. This CDR3 spans 16 amino acids. The germline V gene has CDR1 SGHTS and CDR2 YDEGEE. The junction had 4 bases not matched to a gene; V was cut back by 0 bases and J by 1 base. CDR3 loop: CASSLERAGGTDTQYF. The DNA for the CDR3 is TGTGCCAGCAGCTTGGAACGAGCGGGGGGCACAGATACGCAGTATTTT.

The V gene is TRBV30, the J gene TRBJ1-5, with TRBD1 matching 7 bases. The germline V gene encodes CDR1 GTSNPN and CDR2 SVGIG (reference sequence). V dropped 6 bases and J dropped 6; count of bases not matched to a gene: 11. CDR3 length equals 14 residues. CDR3 in amino acids: CACSRGQFFQPQHF. The CDR3 bases are TGTGCCTGTTCAAGGGGACAGTTTTTTCAGCCCCAGCATTTT.

This clone was seen more than once but under ten times. The chain combines TRBV6-6 with TRBJ1-4, with a possible D match to TRBD1 (6 bases). Between the trimmed V and J ends, which lost 5 bases and 4 bases, there was a span of 14 bases. The CDR3 runs 15 residues. The germline CDR1 and CDR2 sequences are MNHNY and SVGAGI (reference sequence). CDR3 loop: CASSDTRTVNEKLFF. CDR3 DNA: TGTGCCAGCAGTGATACGAGGACAGTTAATGAAAAACTGTTTTTT.

The J gene is TRBJ2-7, the V gene TRBV5-8; TRBD1 aligns across 10 bases. The CDR3 runs 13 residues. The V gene's germline CDR1 is SGHTS and CDR2 YDEGEE. The J segment lost 6 bases and the V segment lost 4 bases, leaving 4 bases of the junction unmatched. The CDR3 spells CASSRDRGSEQYF. The DNA of the CDR3 is TGTGCCAGCAGCCGGGACAGGGGATCCGAGCAGTACTTC. Complete variable domain (other parts from reference TRBV5-8 and TRBJ2-7): EAGVTQSPTHLIKTRGQQATLRCSPISGHTSVYWYQQALGLGLQFLLWYDEGEERNRGNFPPRFSGRQFPNYSSELNVNALELEDSALYLCASSRDRGSEQYFGPGTRLTVT.

This chain joins TRBV15 and TRBJ1-4; the match to TRBD1 covers 10 bases. CDR3 length: 15 residues. V dropped 0 bases and J dropped 7; count of bases not matched to a gene: 2. Germline V gene data show CDR1 as LNHNV and CDR2 as YYDKDF (reference sequence). The CDR3 spells CATSRDGTGVEKLFF. The CDR3 DNA is TGTGCCACCAGCAGAGATGGGACAGGGGTTGAAAAACTGTTTTTT.

V gene TRBV30 combines with J gene TRBJ2-1; possibly TRBD1 for D (5 bases). Trimming took 5 bases from V and 1 from J, leaving 12 bases between them. Germline V gene data show CDR1 as GTSNPN and CDR2 as SVGIG (reference sequence). The CDR3 consists of 14 residues. In DNA, the CDR3 is TGTGCCTGGCTGCAGGGTAGGTCCTACAATGAGCAGTTCTTC. Residues: CAWLQGRSYNEQFF. The complete variable domain, with remaining parts taken from reference TRBV30 and TRBJ2-1, reads SQTIHQWPATLVQPVGSPLSLECTVEGTSNPNLYWYRQAAGRGLQLLFYSVGIGQISSEVPQNLSASRPQDRQFILSSKKLLLSDSGFYLCAWLQGRSYNEQFFGPGTRLTVL.

This clone was observed once. The chain uses TRBV7-2 and TRBJ1-1; D call uncertain. The CDR3 loop spans 16 amino acids. The germline gives CDR1 SGHTA, CDR2 FQGNSA. V was pared by 5 bases and J by 2 bases, with 18 bases between. This CDR3 reads CASSRTVLVANTEAFF. CDR3 sequence (DNA): TGTGCCAGCAGCCGAACGGTCCTGGTAGCAAACACTGAAGCTTTCTTT.

The V call is TRBV7-2, the J call TRBJ1-1; D remains unclear. The length of the CDR3 is 15 residues. From germline, CDR1 is SGHTA and CDR2 FQGNSA. V shed 4 bases and J shed 8 bases, with 20 bases lying between them. In DNA, the CDR3 is TGTGCCAGCAGCTCCCCAAGGACGGGGTCTACGGAAGCTTTCTTT. As protein: CASSSPRTGSTEAFF. The full variable domain, rest sourced from reference TRBV7-2 and TRBJ1-1, is GAGVSQSPSNKVTEKGKDVELRCDPISGHTALYWYRQSLGQGLEFLIYFQGNSAPDKSGLPSDRFSAERTGGSVSTLTIQRTQQEDSAVYLCASSSPRTGSTEAFFGQGTRLTVV.

This clone came up a few times. This sequence joins TRBV9 and TRBJ1-4; 7 bases fit TRBD1. Per the germline V gene, CDR1 is SGDLS and CDR2 is YYNGEE. The CDR3 extends over 15 amino acids. The V gene end was trimmed by 3 bases and the J gene end by 3 bases; junction bases not matched to a gene: 5. The CDR3 DNA follows: TGTGCCAGCAGCGAAACAGGGGATTCTAATGAAAAACTGTTTTTT. It encodes CASSETGDSNEKLFF. Based on the CDR3 plus reference TRBV9 and TRBJ1-4, the full variable domain is DSGVTQTPKHLITATGQRVTLRCSPRSGDLSVYWYQQSLDQGLQFLIQYYNGEERAKGNILERFSAQQFPDLHSELNLSSLELGDSALYFCASSETGDSNEKLFFGSGTQLSVL.

The rearrangement links TRBV10-1 to TRBJ2-1, with TRBD2 matching 11 bases. Germline V gene data show CDR1 as WNHNN and CDR2 as SYGVQD (reference sequence). J was trimmed by 5 bases and V by 8 bases; bases with no gene match: 5. The length of the CDR3 is 14 residues. CDR3 DNA sequence: TGCGCCAGCGGTAGCGGGGGGGCCCACAATGAGCAGTTCTTC. Translation gives CASGSGGAHNEQFF.

This clone was counted only a few times. V is TRBV28 and J is TRBJ1-1, with 10 bases that match TRBD1. V shed 5 bases and J 4 bases; nucleotides not matched to a gene: 7. The CDR3 contains 15 residues. In germline, CDR1 is MDHEN, CDR2 SYDVKM. The CDR3 DNA is TGTGCCAGCAGTCCTCCGGGACAGGGGCTCACTGAAGCTTTCTTT. It encodes CASSPPGQGLTEAFF.

The rearrangement links TRBV15 to TRBJ2-4, with D maybe TRBD2 (6 bases). The V gene's germline CDR1 is LNHNV and CDR2 YYDKDF (reference sequence). V was shortened by 6 bases and J by 11 bases, with 14 bases between the two germline ends. The CDR3 contains 12 residues. The CDR3 DNA follows: TGTGCCACCAGGGAGGGTTTGGGCCTTCAGTACTTC. Translating gives CATREGLGLQYF. Looking up the rest from reference TRBV15 and TRBJ2-4 gives the full variable domain: DAMVIQNPRYQVTQFGKPVTLSCSQTLNHNVMYWYQQKSSQAPKLLFHYYDKDFNNEADTPDNFQSRRPNTSFCFLDIRSPGLGDTAMYLCATREGLGLQYFGAGTRLSVL.

The J gene is TRBJ1-4, the V gene TRBV7-2; the D gene is possibly TRBD1 (6 bases). V lost 10 bases and J lost 5, with 14 bases in between. CDR3 size: 13 residues. Per the germline V gene, CDR1 is SGHTA and CDR2 is FQGNSA. Here the CDR3 DNA reads TGTGCCACCTCGGGGGGCGGGAATGAAAAACTGTTTTTT. Protein sequence: CATSGGGNEKLFF.

This clone has only a few counts. The sample has other DNA sequences that encode this CDR3 too. This chain connects TRBV7-2 to TRBJ2-7, with D unresolved. The CDR3 spans 11 residues. Trimming removed 6 bases at V and 3 bases at J, with 6 bases between. Germline CDR1 and CDR2: SGHTA and FQGNSA. CDR3 nucleotides: TGTGCCAGCAGTTTCCGCTACGAGCAGTACTTC. Translated: CASSFRYEQYF.